The rows below give T cell receptor beta chains drawn from one sample of a study of T cell responses to AZD1222 COVID-19 vaccine. Clones were sequenced by immunoSEQ multiplex PCR, and TCRdb holds only the in-frame ones, with some missing. The sample contains some 130,000 clones, 92% of which appear only once. This sample comprised peripheral blood, obtained on day 0 of AZD1222 vaccination. All receptors derive from an adult in good health. CDR3s include the opening cysteine and the closing phenylalanine or tryptophan. A D gene is named only where the DNA matches it firmly. Size is omitted from some rows. Given values are once, few, many or a class for expanded clones.

j_call v_call clone_size d_call cdr3_nt cdr3_aa
TRBJ2-7 TRBV30 - TRBD1 TGTGCCTGGAGTGAGGACAGGGGCTACGAGCAGTACTTC CAWSEDRGYEQYF
TRBJ2-7 TRBV11-2 - - TGTGCCAGCAGCTTATCCCGGTACGAGCAGTACTTC CASSLSRYEQYF
TRBJ1-5 TRBV5-1 - - TGCGCCAGCAGCTTGGGGGGAGGCCCTCAGCCCCAGCATTTT CASSLGGGPQPQHF
TRBJ2-7 TRBV2 - - TGTGCCAGCATAGGAAGTTACTCCTACGAGCAGTACTTC CASIGSYSYEQYF
TRBJ2-5 TRBV15 once - TGTGCCACCAGCCTCCTCGGTGGGTTAGGAGAGACCCAGTACTTC CATSLLGGLGETQYF
TRBJ2-2 TRBV18 - TRBD1 TGTGCCAGCTCACCTAAGGGACAGGGTACCGGGGAGCTGTTTTTT CASSPKGQGTGELFF
TRBJ2-5 TRBV5-5 - TRBD2 TGTGCCAGCAGCAATGAGTTAGCGGGGGGACGGGAGACCCAGTACTTC CASSNELAGGRETQYF
TRBJ2-7 TRBV7-2 - - TGTGCCAGCAGCGATGACGGTCTTGGAAGCCTGACCCCCTACGAGCAGTACTTC CASSDDGLGSLTPYEQYF
TRBJ2-7 TRBV30 - TRBD2 TGTGCCTGGAGCCCACCCCTCGGGACTAGAGCTCAGGAGCAGTACTTC CAWSPPLGTRAQEQYF
TRBJ2-7 TRBV4-3 - - TGCGCCAGCAGCCAAGGAACGGCGCCGGTCTACGAGCAGTACTTC CASSQGTAPVYEQYF
TRBJ2-3 TRBV6-5 - - TGTGCCAGCAGTTACCTCCGGAGCGGTACAGATACGCAGTATTTT CASSYLRSGTDTQYF
TRBJ2-1 TRBV7-9 - - TGTGCCAGCAGCTCTTGGGTGGACAACAATGAGCAGTTCTTC CASSSWVDNNEQFF
TRBJ2-7 TRBV9 - TRBD2 TGTGCCAGCAGCGTCGCGGGAGCGGTCGAGCAGTACTTC CASSVAGAVEQYF
TRBJ2-7 TRBV7-8 - - TGTGCCAGCAGCCGAGGGAGACAGGTGCGCGGCGAGCAGTACTTC CASSRGRQVRGEQYF
TRBJ2-7 TRBV3-1/TRBV3-2 - - TGTGCCAGCAGCCAAGTGGCAGGAGGCGAGCAGTACTTC CASSQVAGGEQYF
TRBJ2-3 TRBV6-2/TRBV6-3 - - TGTGCCAGCAGTCCCCGGGAGACAGATACGCAGTATTTT CASSPRETDTQYF
TRBJ2-2 TRBV6-6 - TRBD2 TGTGCCAGCAGTTACACCGGGGGGGACACCGGGGAGCTGTTTTTT CASSYTGGDTGELFF
TRBJ2-1 TRBV5-1 - TRBD2 TGCGCCAGCAGGCCCGGGACAGCGGGGGGTGTGCAGTTCTTC CASRPGTAGGVQFF
TRBJ1-6 TRBV10-3 - TRBD1 TGTGCCACCCGCGGGGACAGGGCCGGTAATTCACCCCTCCACTTT CATRGDRAGNSPLHF
TRBJ1-2 TRBV6-1 once - TGTGCCAGCAGTGAGACAGTTAGTGATGGCTACACCTTC CASSETVSDGYTF
TRBJ1-2 TRBV6-5 - - TGTGCCAGCAGCGCTACTGGGGGCGTCGCGGGAGGCTACACCTTC CASSATGGVAGGYTF
TRBJ2-1 TRBV19 - - TGTGCCAGTAGTCTCCCGGGAGCCCCCTACAATGAGCAGTTCTTC CASSLPGAPYNEQFF
TRBJ1-6 TRBV5-4 - - TGTGCCAGCAGCTTGGAAACAGCCAGGCCACCCCTCCACTTT CASSLETARPPLHF
TRBJ2-5 TRBV28 - TRBD2 TGTGCCAGCAGCTTTCCCCAAAGCGGGAGGGGAAAGACCCAGTACTTC CASSFPQSGRGKTQYF
TRBJ2-1 TRBV6-2/TRBV6-3 - TRBD2 TGTGCCAGCAGTTACTCTTTCGCTAGCGGGAGGTATAAGGAGCAGTTCTTC CASSYSFASGRYKEQFF
TRBJ2-3 TRBV7-2 - TRBD2 TGTGCCAGCAGCTTAGTAGCGGGAGTGAGCACAGATACGCAGTATTTT CASSLVAGVSTDTQYF
TRBJ2-7 TRBV5-4 - - TGTGCCAGCGCGACAGGGACTTCCAACGAGCAGTACTTC CASATGTSNEQYF
TRBJ2-1 TRBV10-3 once - TGTGCCATCAGTACATGGCGGGACAATGAGCAGTTCTTC CAISTWRDNEQFF
TRBJ2-7 TRBV19 - - TGTGCCAGTAGTATAGCCCCGGACCGCTCCTACGAGCAGTACTTC CASSIAPDRSYEQYF
TRBJ2-1 TRBV5-1 - TRBD1 TGCGCCAGCAGCCTCGGACAGGGGGTGGGTCTTCGGGTCAATGAGCAGTTCTTC CASSLGQGVGLRVNEQFF
TRBJ2-2 TRBV11-2 - - TGTGCCAGCAGCTCATCCGGTTGGACCGGGGAGCTGTTTTTT CASSSSGWTGELFF
TRBJ1-2 TRBV27 - TRBD1 TGTGCCAGCAGTTTATCGGACAGGGTTGTCGGCTACACCTTC CASSLSDRVVGYTF
TRBJ2-7 TRBV5-1 once - TGCGCCAGCAGCTTGGGTAGGTCCTACGAGCAGTACTTC CASSLGRSYEQYF
TRBJ1-2 TRBV2 - TRBD1 TGTGCCAGCAGTGAAGAGACAGGGGTAAATGGCTACACCTTC CASSEETGVNGYTF
TRBJ2-5 TRBV7-9 - TRBD1 TGTGCCAGCAGCTTAGGGAAGGGGGCCCGTTGGGAGACCCAGTACTTC CASSLGKGARWETQYF
TRBJ1-6 TRBV9 - - TGTGCCAGCAGCGTAGACCGAACACCCCTCCACTTT CASSVDRTPLHF
TRBJ1-2 TRBV3-1/TRBV3-2 - TRBD1 TGTGCCAGCAGCCAAGAGCGTCGGAAGGGGGCTTGGTATGGCTACACCTTC CASSQERRKGAWYGYTF
TRBJ1-6 TRBV5-5 - TRBD1 TGTGCCAGCAGCACCCTGGGGACAGGGTCCTCACCCCTCCACTTT CASSTLGTGSSPLHF